This TCR beta chain was recovered during a study of vaccination and CD4 T cells after COVID-19. This CDR3 comprises 13 residues. Trimming pared 3 bases from V and 3 bases from J, leaving 8 bases between. Germline CDR1 is LNHDA and CDR2 is SQIVND (reference sequence). Points on this clonotype: The antigen remains unidentified.

Once obtained from cultured CD4+ T cells, the DNA was sequenced using the Oncomine TCR Beta short-read assay. TCRdb analysed the PCR reads with MiXCR anew, one entry per CDR3 protein. The profile shows 15,000 or so distinct CDR3 sequences, over 45% of them singletons. This sample's treatment: approximately nine-day PBMC culture with coronavirus spike peptide pools or control peptides (ViraFEST assay). This chain connects TRBV19 to TRBJ2-5; unclear D gene. The receptor was isolated from a human donor with COVID-19. The sequencing here drew on cultured CD4+ T cells from blood, taken after SARS-CoV-2 vaccination. The DNA for the CDR3 is TGTGCCAGTAGTATCGGCTGGGAAGAGACCCAGTACTTC. Translating it yields CASSIGWEETQYF. Filled out from reference TRBV19 and TRBJ2-5, the complete variable domain reads DGGITQSPKYLFRKEGQNVTLSCEQNLNHDAMYWYRQDPGQGLRLIYYSQIVNDFQKGDIAEGYSVSREKKESFPLTVTSAQKNPTAFYLCASSIGWEETQYFGPGTRLLVL.